The clone carrying this T cell receptor (beta chain) was seen many times. The target antigen is unknown. TCRdb reanalysed the RACE reads using MiXCR and keeps one entry per CDR3 protein. In the table there are tens of thousands of distinct CDR3 sequences, more than 6.5% of which are singletons. The sample belongs to a study of human T cells and chemical hapten exposure. For the study at large: Per-sample TCR yield variation was attributed mainly to small pooled library volume differences. General observations from the study: Once DPC sensitization occurred, TCRs above 1 in 1000 frequency showed no change. Positively correlated with patch test score were the counts of PT1 expanded TCRs.

The time point was: patch test 2, 6 weeks after DPC sensitization. The treatment is: therapeutic diphenylcyclopropenone sensitization with weekly scalp DPC. Each patch test followed a blood draw. After removal of 5 bases from V and 11 bases from J, the junction contained 10 bases not matched to a gene. Per germline, CDR1 SGHVS and CDR2 FQNEAQ. This CDR3 has 13 residues. The receptor comes from a woman younger than 45 with alopecia areata. Some clones in this sample may be carry-over from other donors' samples. The sequencing here drew on whole blood, taken in connection with sensitization to the hapten diphenylcyclopropenone (DPC). The rearrangement links TRBV7-8 to TRBJ1-1; 8 bases fit TRBD1. In nucleotides, the CDR3 is TGTGCCAGCAGCCCAGGGGGCGTCGGCAGGGCTTTCTTT. Protein sequence: CASSPGGVGRAFF.